This TCR beta chain was recorded in a study of T cell responses to AZD1222 COVID-19 vaccine. Study-level information: Second-dose intervals of approximately 4 or approximately 12 weeks were pooled.

V trimming: 5 bases; J trimming: 7 bases; junction bases outside the gene matches: 5. Per the germline V gene, CDR1 is SGHNT and CDR2 is YYREEE (reference sequence). The CDR3 loop spans 13 amino acids. Repertoires were generated with immunoSEQ multiplex PCR, while TCRdb's copy carries only in-frame clones and drops some. The sample lists approximately 100,000 clones; 91% were seen once. This clonotype was sampled from an adult in good health. The chain employs TRBV5-4 and TRBJ1-2; 10 bases align to TRBD1. The specimen comprised peripheral blood, sampled on day 0 of AZD1222 vaccination. The DNA of the CDR3 is TGTGCCAGCAGTTATGACAGGGGGCTTGGCTACACCTTC. The encoded protein is CASSYDRGLGYTF.